What follows are 25 T cell receptor beta chains derived from one specimen sequenced in a study of CD8+ T cells in alopecia areata (dated by TCRdb to the late 2010s). The time point tag for this specimen amounts to: baseline before oral tofacitinib. From alopecia areata patients, peripheral blood was collected along with lesional scalp punch biopsies. The library was obtained by the immunoSEQ multiplex PCR assay. RNA was extracted from all samples and reverse transcribed into cDNA, which served as template for TCR sequencing. This immuneACCESS table, as held by TCRdb, lists in-frame sequences with V and J called but not all clones. Of the missing ones, under half trace to an unresolved V gene in checked studies; the others have no known cause. This sample holds about 5,700 clones; 60% to 70% were observed only once. The ten largest clones capture roughly 10% of the sample. The sequencing used skin, collected at week 0. These receptors originate from a human donor with alopecia areata.

This chain uses TRBV4-2 with TRBJ2-3; 10 bases map to TRBD1. The V segment lost 4 bases and the J segment 7 bases; nucleotides outside the gene matches: 8. The CDR3 loop spans 15 amino acids. Germline V gene lookup returns CDR1 LGHNA and CDR2 YNFKEQ. DNA for the CDR3: TGTGCCAGCAGCCCGAATCGACAGGGGGCTAATACGCAGTATTTT. It yields the protein CASSPNRQGANTQYF.

The rearrangement uses TRBV6-6 and TRBJ1-1; no definite D call. Trimming took 0 bases from V and 4 from J, leaving 9 bases between them. The CDR3 totals 14 residues. CDR1 MNHNY and CDR2 SVGAGI come from the germline V gene (reference sequence). Here the CDR3 reads CASSYSGRATEAFF. The CDR3 DNA reads TGTGCCAGCAGTTACTCCGGTAGGGCCACTGAAGCTTTCTTT.

The V call is TRBV7-6, the J call TRBJ2-5; 8 bases map to TRBD1. The closer fit of TRBJ2-7 to the DNA end suggests the J call may be wrong. The CDR3 extends over 16 amino acids. Germline V gene data show CDR1 as SGHVS and CDR2 as FNYEAQ. The DNA of the CDR3 is TGTGCCAGCAGCCCAGGACAGGGAGGAGAGCTCTACGAGCAGTACTTC. Translating it yields CASSPGQGGELYEQYF.

The chain employs TRBV6-6 and TRBJ2-1; tentatively, D is TRBD1 (6 bases). The CDR3 sequence is 13 residues long. Trimming took 4 bases from V and 10 from J, leaving 14 bases between them. The V gene's germline CDR1 is MNHNY and CDR2 SVGAGI (reference sequence). CDR3 bases: TGTGCCAGCAGTTCCCAGGGGCGTAGGGAGCAGTTCTTC. Translating it yields CASSSQGRREQFF.

V is TRBV5-4 and J is TRBJ2-2; no definite D call. CDR3 length: 14 residues. Germline V CDR1 and CDR2: SGHNT, YYREEE (reference sequence). Between the trimmed V and J ends, which lost 1 base and 6 bases, there was a span of 10 bases. The DNA of the CDR3 is TGTGCCAGCAGCTTGTATCAAATCTCCGGGGAGCTGTTTTTT. This encodes CASSLYQISGELFF.

For this clone: The same CDR3 is also encoded by other DNA sequences in this sample. This chain uses TRBV7-2 with TRBJ2-7; D not certain. Germline CDR1 and CDR2: SGHTA and FQGNSA. This CDR3 region has 12 residues. The V end was cut by 6 bases, the J end by 5 bases, with 11 bases between. Here the CDR3 DNA reads TGTGCCAGCAGTCTGCCCCCTAACGAGCAGTACTTC. As protein: CASSLPPNEQYF.

The chain couples TRBV5-1 to TRBJ1-1; D remains unclear. The germline CDR1 and CDR2 sequences are SGHRS and YFSETQ. CDR3 length equals 13 residues. V gave up 1 base and J gave up 3 bases, with 7 bases separating them. CDR3 loop: CASSLLWDTEAFF. The DNA of the CDR3 is TGCGCCAGCAGCTTGTTGTGGGACACTGAAGCTTTCTTT.

This clone is large (0.1 to 1%) in the sample. This sequence joins TRBV7-9 and TRBJ2-1; the match to TRBD2 covers 11 bases. The length of the CDR3 is 18 residues. V lost 5 bases to trimming and J lost 7 bases; unmatched junction nucleotides: 16. Germline V gene data show CDR1 as SEHNR and CDR2 as FQNEAQ (reference sequence). The CDR3 loop is CASSRSPIAGGPRNEQFF. In DNA, the CDR3 is TGTGCCAGCAGCCGCTCCCCCATAGCGGGGGGGCCGAGGAATGAGCAGTTCTTC.

The gene calls are TRBV5-1 and TRBJ2-3, with 7 bases lining up with TRBD2. This CDR3 spans 18 amino acids. Trimming cost V 3 bases and J 0 bases; bases outside gene matches: 13. The germline V gene encodes CDR1 SGHRS and CDR2 YFSETQ. The CDR3: CASSWGPTSRPSTDTQYF. Written as DNA, the CDR3 is TGCGCCAGCAGCTGGGGTCCGACTAGCCGGCCTAGCACAGATACGCAGTATTTT.

J is TRBJ2-3 and V is TRBV4-2; D is unclear. Germline V lookup: CDR1 LGHNA, CDR2 YNFKEQ. The CDR3 is made up of 14 amino acids. V shed 3 bases and J shed 6 bases, with 13 bases lying between them. The CDR3 loop reads CASSQVDPADTQYF. The CDR3, as DNA: TGTGCCAGCAGCCAGGTGGACCCGGCGGATACGCAGTATTTT.

This clone has a handful of counts. V is TRBV5-1 and J is TRBJ2-2; the D is unclear. V lost 4 bases to trimming and J lost 3 bases, with 7 bases between them. The CDR3 runs 13 residues. Germline lookup yields CDR1 SGHRS and CDR2 YFSETQ. DNA for the CDR3: TGCGCCAGCAGCATAACAGACACCGGGGAGCTGTTTTTT. Translation: CASSITDTGELFF.

The V and J genes are TRBV15 and TRBJ1-5; the D gene is possibly TRBD1 (5 bases). The CDR3 covers 15 residues. Per germline, CDR1 LNHNV and CDR2 YYDKDF (reference sequence). Trimming took 3 bases from V and 3 from J, leaving 12 bases between them. Here the CDR3 DNA reads TGTGCCACCAGCAGTGACCCCGGGACCAATCAGCCCCAGCATTTT. It codes for CATSSDPGTNQPQHF.

This chain connects TRBV4-1 to TRBJ1-5; D remains ambiguous. CDR3 length equals 15 residues. The V and J ends lost 0 bases and 2 bases respectively, with 8 bases between them. CDR1 and CDR2 from the germline V gene are MGHRA and YSYEKL. DNA for the CDR3: TGCGCCAGCAGCCAAGAAATAGCCGGCAATCAGCCCCAGCATTTT. Translating it yields CASSQEIAGNQPQHF.

This clone was seen more than once but under ten times. The chain couples TRBV6-6 to TRBJ2-7; 9 bases map to TRBD1. V shed 2 bases and J 7 bases; nucleotides not matched to a gene: 6. Germline CDR1 reads MNHNY; CDR2 reads SVGAGI (reference sequence). The CDR3 is 14 amino acids. The chain's CDR3 is CASSYGGDRDEQYF. CDR3 nucleotides: TGTGCCAGCAGTTACGGGGGGGACAGGGATGAGCAGTACTTC.

This clone was seen a handful of times. The V call is TRBV30, the J call TRBJ1-1; possible D gene TRBD1, 5 bases. This CDR3 has 15 amino acids. With 5 bases removed from V and 1 base from J, the gap between germline ends came to 17 bases. CDR1 and CDR2 from the germline V gene are GTSNPN and SVGIG (reference sequence). The CDR3 nucleotides are TGTGCCTGGCAAAGGGGCGCTTTCGGGAACACTGAAGCTTTCTTT. Translation: CAWQRGAFGNTEAFF.

The V and J genes are TRBV7-9 and TRBJ2-7; TRBD1 might be the D (7 bases). V was trimmed by 1 base and J by 3 bases, leaving 13 bases between them. CDR3 length: 15 amino acids. Germline V lookup: CDR1 SEHNR, CDR2 FQNEAQ (reference sequence). The CDR3 spells CASSLGQGGLYEQYF. The CDR3, as DNA: TGTGCCAGCAGCTTAGGACAGGGAGGTCTCTACGAGCAGTACTTC.

The chain has TRBV11-2 and TRBJ2-5; D tentatively reads TRBD1 or TRBD2 (5 bases each). There are 13 residues in the CDR3. CDR1 is SGHAT and CDR2 is FQNNGV in the germline V gene. V shed 6 bases and J shed 7 bases, with 15 bases lying between them. The DNA of the CDR3 is TGTGCCAGCAGACTGGGACGGGGATGGACCCAGTACTTC. Its protein is CASRLGRGWTQYF.

This sequence joins TRBV11-3 and TRBJ2-1; D is perhaps TRBD1 or TRBD2 (6 bases each). CDR1 is SGHNT and CDR2 is YENEEA in the germline V gene. V dropped 5 bases and J dropped 4 bases, with 15 bases sitting between them. The CDR3 sequence is 15 residues long. CDR3 sequence (DNA): TGTGCCAGCAGCCCGAGGGGGACTGGTTACAATGAGCAGTTCTTC. Its protein product is CASSPRGTGYNEQFF.

The V call is TRBV11-2, the J call TRBJ1-3; no definite D call. The germline CDR1 and CDR2 sequences are SGHAT and FQNNGV. CDR3 size: 15 residues. Trimming removed 4 bases at V and 0 bases at J, with 10 bases between. CDR3 loop: CASSYKPASGNTIYF. The CDR3 nucleotides are TGTGCCAGCAGCTACAAGCCGGCCTCTGGAAACACCATATATTTT.

V and J are TRBV5-1 and TRBJ2-1; weak D call: TRBD2 (6 bases). Germline values: CDR1 SGHRS, CDR2 YFSETQ. CDR3 size: 14 residues. The germline V and J ends were trimmed by 4 bases and 3 bases, with 11 bases remaining between them. CDR3 in DNA: TGCGCCAGCAGCACCCTCGGGGGCTACAATGAGCAGTTCTTC. It translates to CASSTLGGYNEQFF.

This clone showed up just a few times. The chain recombines TRBV19 with TRBJ2-1; 8 bases map to TRBD1. This CDR3 comprises 13 residues. V shed 8 bases, J shed 12 bases, and the junction held 12 bases outside the gene matches. Germline V gene lookup returns CDR1 LNHDA and CDR2 SQIVND (reference sequence). CDR3 sequence (DNA): TGTGCCAGTGGCGGGACAGGACGTCGGAGGCAGTTCTTC. Amino acid sequence: CASGGTGRRRQFF.

The chain uses TRBV10-3 and TRBJ2-6; D may be TRBD2 (6 bases). In germline, CDR1 is ENHRY, CDR2 SYGVKD. Trimming cost V 1 base and J 0 bases, with 28 bases left between them. CDR3 length equals 23 residues. CDR3 region: CAISEYSRSRLGGRTSGANVLTF. The CDR3 DNA is TGTGCCATCAGTGAGTACTCCCGATCACGACTGGGGGGTCGTACCTCTGGGGCCAACGTCCTGACTTTC.

This rearrangement joins TRBV5-1 to TRBJ2-5; 8 bases line up with TRBD2. This CDR3 contains 15 residues. Germline lookup yields CDR1 SGHRS and CDR2 YFSETQ. After removal of 4 bases from V and 5 bases from J, the junction contained 10 bases not matched to a gene. The CDR3 sequence is CASSGLAGIGETQYF. The CDR3 nucleotides are TGCGCCAGCAGCGGATTAGCGGGGATCGGGGAGACCCAGTACTTC.

The chain couples TRBV11-2 to TRBJ2-7, with TRBD1 as a possible D gene (6 bases). V dropped 3 bases and J dropped 3 bases, with 9 bases sitting between them. The CDR3 has 13 amino acids. Germline loops: CDR1 SGHAT, CDR2 FQNNGV. CDR3 in DNA: TGTGCCAGCAGCTTGATACAGGGCTACGAGCAGTACTTC. Translated: CASSLIQGYEQYF. Full variable domain (missing parts from reference TRBV11-2 and TRBJ2-7): EAGVAQSPRYKIIEKRQSVAFWCNPISGHATLYWYQQILGQGPKLLIQFQNNGVVDDSQLPKDRFSAERLKGVDSTLKIQPAKLEDSAVYLCASSLIQGYEQYFGPGTRLTVT.

V is TRBV27 and J is TRBJ2-7; D gene ambiguous. Trimming stripped 2 bases from V and 2 bases from J, with 13 bases between. The CDR3 length is 15 residues. Germline values: CDR1 MNHEY, CDR2 SMNVEV (reference sequence). DNA for the CDR3: TGTGCCAGCAGTTTAGTCAGGAATCCCCCCTACGAGCAGTACTTC. This gives the protein CASSLVRNPPYEQYF.